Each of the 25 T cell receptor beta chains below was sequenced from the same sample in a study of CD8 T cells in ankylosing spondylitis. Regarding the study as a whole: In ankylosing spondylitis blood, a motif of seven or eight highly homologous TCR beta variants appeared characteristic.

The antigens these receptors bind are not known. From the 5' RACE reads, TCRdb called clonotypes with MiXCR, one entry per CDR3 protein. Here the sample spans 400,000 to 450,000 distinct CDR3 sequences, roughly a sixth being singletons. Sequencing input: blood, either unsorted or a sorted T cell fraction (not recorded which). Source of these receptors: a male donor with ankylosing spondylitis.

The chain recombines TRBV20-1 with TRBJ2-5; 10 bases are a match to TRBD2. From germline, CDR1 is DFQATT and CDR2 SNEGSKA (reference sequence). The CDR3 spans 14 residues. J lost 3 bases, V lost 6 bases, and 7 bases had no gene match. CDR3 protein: CSAARLAGKETQYF. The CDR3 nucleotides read TGCAGTGCCGCAAGACTAGCGGGTAAAGAGACCCAGTACTTC.

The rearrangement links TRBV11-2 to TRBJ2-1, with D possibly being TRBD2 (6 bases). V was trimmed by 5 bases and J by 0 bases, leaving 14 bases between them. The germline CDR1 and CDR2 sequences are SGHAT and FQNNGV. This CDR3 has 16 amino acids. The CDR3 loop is CASSSRAGLSYNEQFF. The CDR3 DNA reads TGTGCCAGCAGCAGCCGAGCGGGCCTCTCCTACAATGAGCAGTTCTTC.

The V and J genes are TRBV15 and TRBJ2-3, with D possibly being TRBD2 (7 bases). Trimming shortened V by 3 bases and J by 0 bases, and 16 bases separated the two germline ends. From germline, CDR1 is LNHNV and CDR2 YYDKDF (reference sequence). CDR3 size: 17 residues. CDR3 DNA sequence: TGTGCCACCAGCAGTCAAACGGGGGGCTTTAGCACAGATACGCAGTATTTT. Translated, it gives CATSSQTGGFSTDTQYF.

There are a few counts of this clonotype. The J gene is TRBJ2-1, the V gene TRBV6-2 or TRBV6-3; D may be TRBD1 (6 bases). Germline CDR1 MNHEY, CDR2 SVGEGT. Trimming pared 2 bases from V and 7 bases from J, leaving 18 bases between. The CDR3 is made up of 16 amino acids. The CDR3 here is CASSYGIIQGRNEQFF. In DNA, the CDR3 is TGTGCCAGCAGTTACGGTATAATTCAGGGGCGGAATGAGCAGTTCTTC.

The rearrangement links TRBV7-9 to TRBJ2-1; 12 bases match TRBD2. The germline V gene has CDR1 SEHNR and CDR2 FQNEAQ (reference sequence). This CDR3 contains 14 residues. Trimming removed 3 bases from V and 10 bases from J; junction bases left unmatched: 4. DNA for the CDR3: TGTGCCAGCAGCTTCTGGACTAGCGGGGAAGAGCAGTTCTTC. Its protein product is CASSFWTSGEEQFF.

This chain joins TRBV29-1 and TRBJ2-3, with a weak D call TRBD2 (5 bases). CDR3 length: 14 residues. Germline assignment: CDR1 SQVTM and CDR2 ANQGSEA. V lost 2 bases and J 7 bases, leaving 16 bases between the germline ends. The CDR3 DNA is TGCAGCGTTGAAATGCGAGGGCTCCTTAATACGCAGTATTTT. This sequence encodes CSVEMRGLLNTQYF.

The CDR3 DNA sequence: TGCAGTGCTCTAAAAGGGACAGGGGGCGAGAAGACCCAGTACTTC. Residues: CSALKGTGGEKTQYF. The chain links TRBV20-1 to TRBJ2-5; 12 bases are a match to TRBD1. V lost 5 bases to trimming and J lost 6 bases; unmatched junction nucleotides: 10. Germline V gene data show CDR1 as DFQATT and CDR2 as SNEGSKA (reference sequence). This CDR3 is built from 15 residues.

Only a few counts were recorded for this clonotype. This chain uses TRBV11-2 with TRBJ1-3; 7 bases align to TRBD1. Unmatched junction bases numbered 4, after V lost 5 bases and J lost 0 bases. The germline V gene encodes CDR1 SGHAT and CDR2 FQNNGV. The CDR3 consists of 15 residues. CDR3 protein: CASSPDRVSGNTIYF. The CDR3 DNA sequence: TGTGCCAGCAGCCCAGACAGGGTCTCTGGAAACACCATATATTTT.

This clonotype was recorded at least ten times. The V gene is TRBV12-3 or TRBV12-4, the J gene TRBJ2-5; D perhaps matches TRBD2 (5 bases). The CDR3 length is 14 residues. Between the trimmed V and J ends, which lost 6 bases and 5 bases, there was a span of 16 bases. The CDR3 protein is CASSPPGGLETQYF. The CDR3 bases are TGTGCCAGCAGCCCCCCTGGCGGGCTTGAGACCCAGTACTTC.

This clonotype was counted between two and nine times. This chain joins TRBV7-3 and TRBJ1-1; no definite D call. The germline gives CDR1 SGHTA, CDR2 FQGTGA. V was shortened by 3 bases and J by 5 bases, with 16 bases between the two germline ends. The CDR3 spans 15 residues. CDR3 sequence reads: CASSLDGGRGTEAFF. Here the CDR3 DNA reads TGTGCCAGCAGCTTGGACGGAGGAAGAGGGACTGAAGCTTTCTTT.

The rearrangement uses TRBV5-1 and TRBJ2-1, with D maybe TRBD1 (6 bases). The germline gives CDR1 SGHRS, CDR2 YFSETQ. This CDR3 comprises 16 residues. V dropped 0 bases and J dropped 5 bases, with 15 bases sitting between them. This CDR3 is CASSLDGQGKNNEQFF. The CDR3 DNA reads TGCGCCAGCAGCTTGGATGGTCAGGGGAAGAACAATGAGCAGTTCTTC.

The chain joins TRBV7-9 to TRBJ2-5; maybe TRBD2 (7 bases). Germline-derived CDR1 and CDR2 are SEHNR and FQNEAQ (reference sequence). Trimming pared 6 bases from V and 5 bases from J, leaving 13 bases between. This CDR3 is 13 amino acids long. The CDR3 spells CASSYREGETQYF. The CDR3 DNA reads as TGTGCCAGCAGTTACAGGGAGGGGGAGACCCAGTACTTC. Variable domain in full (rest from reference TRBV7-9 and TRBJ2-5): DTGVSQNPRHKITKRGQNVTFRCDPISEHNRLYWYRQTLGQGPEFLTYFQNEAQLEKSRLLSDRFSAERPKGSFSTLEIQRTEQGDSAMYLCASSYREGETQYFGPGTRLLVL.

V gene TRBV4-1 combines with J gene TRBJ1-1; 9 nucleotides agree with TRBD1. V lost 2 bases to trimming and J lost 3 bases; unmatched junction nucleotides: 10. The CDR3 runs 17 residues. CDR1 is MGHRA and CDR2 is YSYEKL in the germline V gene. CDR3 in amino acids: CASSQPYRGRGHTEAFF. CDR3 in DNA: TGCGCCAGCAGCCAACCCTACAGGGGGCGAGGGCACACTGAAGCTTTCTTT.

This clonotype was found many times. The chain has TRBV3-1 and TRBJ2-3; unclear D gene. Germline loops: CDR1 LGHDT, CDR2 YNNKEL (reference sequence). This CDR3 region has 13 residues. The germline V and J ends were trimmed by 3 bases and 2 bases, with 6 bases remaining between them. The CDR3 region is CASSQRNTDTQYF. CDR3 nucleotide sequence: TGTGCCAGCAGCCAGCGTAACACAGATACGCAGTATTTT.

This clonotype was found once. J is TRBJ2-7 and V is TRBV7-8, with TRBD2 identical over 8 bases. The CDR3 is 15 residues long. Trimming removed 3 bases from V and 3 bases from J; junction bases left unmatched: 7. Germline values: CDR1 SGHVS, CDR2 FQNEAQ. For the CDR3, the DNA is TGTGCCAGCAGCTTTTCCGGGACTAGTGGCTACGAGCAGTACTTC. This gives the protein CASSFSGTSGYEQYF. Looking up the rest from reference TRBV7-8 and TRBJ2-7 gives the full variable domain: GAGVSQSPRYKVAKRGQDVALRCDPISGHVSLFWYQQALGQGPEFLTYFQNEAQLDKSGLPSDRFFAERPEGSVSTLKIQRTQQEDSAVYLCASSFSGTSGYEQYFGPGTRLTVT.

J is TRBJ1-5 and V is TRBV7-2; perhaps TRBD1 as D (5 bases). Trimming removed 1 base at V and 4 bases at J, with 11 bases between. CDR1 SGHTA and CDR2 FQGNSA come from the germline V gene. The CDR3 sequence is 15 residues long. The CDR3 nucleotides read TGTGCCAGCAGCTTAGGGGCAGGGCCAAATCAGCCCCAGCATTTT. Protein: CASSLGAGPNQPQHF.

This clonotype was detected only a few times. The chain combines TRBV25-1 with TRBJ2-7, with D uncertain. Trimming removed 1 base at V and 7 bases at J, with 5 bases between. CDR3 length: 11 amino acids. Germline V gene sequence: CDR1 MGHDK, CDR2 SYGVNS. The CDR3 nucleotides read TGTGCCAGCAGTGAATTGGGGGAGCAGTACTTC. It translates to CASSELGEQYF.

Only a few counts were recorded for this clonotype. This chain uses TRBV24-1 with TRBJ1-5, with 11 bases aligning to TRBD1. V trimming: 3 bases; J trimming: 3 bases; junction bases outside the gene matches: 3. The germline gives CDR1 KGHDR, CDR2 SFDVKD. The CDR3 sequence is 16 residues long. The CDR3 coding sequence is TGTGCCACCAGTGATCGGACAGGGGGCGACAATCAGCCCCAGCATTTT. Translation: CATSDRTGGDNQPQHF.

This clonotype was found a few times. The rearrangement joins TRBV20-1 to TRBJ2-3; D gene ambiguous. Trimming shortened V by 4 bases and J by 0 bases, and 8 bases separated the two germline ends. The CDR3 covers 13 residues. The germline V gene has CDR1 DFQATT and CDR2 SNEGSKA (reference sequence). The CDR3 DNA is TGCAGTGCTAACGTCGGGAGCACAGATACGCAGTATTTT. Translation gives CSANVGSTDTQYF.

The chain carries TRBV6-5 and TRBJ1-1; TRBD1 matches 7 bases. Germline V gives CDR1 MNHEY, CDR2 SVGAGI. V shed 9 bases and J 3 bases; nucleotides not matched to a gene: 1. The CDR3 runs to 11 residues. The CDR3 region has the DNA TGTGCCAGTACAGGGGACACTGAAGCTTTCTTT. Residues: CASTGDTEAFF.

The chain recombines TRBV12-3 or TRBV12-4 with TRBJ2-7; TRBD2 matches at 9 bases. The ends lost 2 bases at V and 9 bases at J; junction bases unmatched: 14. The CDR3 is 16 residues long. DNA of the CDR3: TGTGCCAGCAGTTTACGGGGTAGCGGGAGTTTCCCCGCGCAGTACTTC. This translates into CASSLRGSGSFPAQYF.

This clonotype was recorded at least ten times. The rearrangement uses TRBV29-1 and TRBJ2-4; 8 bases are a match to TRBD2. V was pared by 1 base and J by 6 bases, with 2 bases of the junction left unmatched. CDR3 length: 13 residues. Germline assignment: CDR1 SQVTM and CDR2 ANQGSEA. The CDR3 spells CSVEVGGVNIQYF. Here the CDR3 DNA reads TGCAGCGTTGAAGTCGGGGGGGTAAACATTCAGTACTTC.

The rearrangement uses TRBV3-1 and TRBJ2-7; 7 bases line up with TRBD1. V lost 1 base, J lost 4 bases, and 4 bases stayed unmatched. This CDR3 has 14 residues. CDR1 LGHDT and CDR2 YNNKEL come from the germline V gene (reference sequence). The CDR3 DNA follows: TGTGCCAGCAGCCAAGGACAGGGACGGTACGAGCAGTACTTC. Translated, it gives CASSQGQGRYEQYF.

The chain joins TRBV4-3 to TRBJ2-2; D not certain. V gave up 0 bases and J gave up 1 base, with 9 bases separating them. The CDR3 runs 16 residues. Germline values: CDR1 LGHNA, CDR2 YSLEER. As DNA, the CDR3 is TGCGCCAGCAGCCAAGATCTGGGAAGGAACACCGGGGAGCTGTTTTTT. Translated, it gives CASSQDLGRNTGELFF.

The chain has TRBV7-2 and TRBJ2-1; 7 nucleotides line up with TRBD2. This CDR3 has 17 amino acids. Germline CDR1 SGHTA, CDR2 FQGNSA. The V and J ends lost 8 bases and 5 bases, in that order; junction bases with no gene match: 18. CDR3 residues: CASATKRAGNLNNEQFF. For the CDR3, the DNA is TGTGCCAGCGCCACAAAACGAGCGGGAAATTTAAACAATGAGCAGTTCTTC.